Presented here are 5 T cell receptor beta chains from one specimen sequenced in a study of beta chain features in type 1 diabetes. cDNA synthesis used the whole RNA isolate, giving expressed TCRB sequences. Profiling relied on immunoSEQ multiplex PCR, and the TCRdb table lists in-frame clones only, not all of them. The table includes 130,000 to 150,000 clones, about 9.4% detected once. The sample consisted of naive CD4+ T cells from blood. The receptors were gathered from a man between 18 and 35 years old in good health.

CDR3 residues: CASKPGTGDGYTF. DNA of the CDR3: TGTGCCAGCAAACCTGGGACAGGGGACGGCTACACCTTC. The chain uses TRBV6-5 and TRBJ1-2; TRBD1 agrees at 10 bases. The germline V gene encodes CDR1 MNHEY and CDR2 SVGAGI. V was pared by 7 bases and J by 8 bases, with 7 bases of the junction left unmatched. The CDR3 sequence is 13 residues long.

The chain carries TRBV7-6 and TRBJ2-7; no firm D call. The CDR3 loop spans 14 amino acids. The V and J ends lost 0 bases and 3 bases respectively, with 9 bases between them. Germline lookup yields CDR1 SGHVS and CDR2 FNYEAQ. The CDR3 spells CASSLARSDYEQYF. The CDR3 nucleotides read TGTGCCAGCAGCTTAGCTAGATCCGACTACGAGCAGTACTTC.

V gene TRBV11-2 combines with J gene TRBJ2-3; maybe TRBD2 (6 bases). CDR1 is SGHAT, CDR2 FQNNGV, per germline. CDR3 size: 13 residues. The ends were cut back, 8 bases at V and 5 bases at J, with 14 bases in the middle. The chain's CDR3 is CASRGTSGDTQYF. CDR3 bases: TGTGCCAGCCGTGGGACTTCGGGAGATACGCAGTATTTT.

This clone was observed a handful of times. The V call is TRBV9, the J call TRBJ2-3; 10 bases fit TRBD2. The CDR3 is made up of 18 amino acids. V was pared by 5 bases and J by 6 bases, with 18 bases of the junction left unmatched. Germline V lookup: CDR1 SGDLS, CDR2 YYNGEE. This chain's CDR3 is CASSDTTIAGGRGDTQYF. As DNA, the CDR3 is TGTGCCAGCAGTGATACAACTATAGCGGGGGGCCGCGGCGATACGCAGTATTTT. Full variable domain (outside the CDR3, taken from reference TRBV9 and TRBJ2-3): DSGVTQTPKHLITATGQRVTLRCSPRSGDLSVYWYQQSLDQGLQFLIQYYNGEERAKGNILERFSAQQFPDLHSELNLSSLELGDSALYFCASSDTTIAGGRGDTQYFGPGTRLTVL.

Worth noting for this clone: Since a much larger clone is just one base distant, this may be a read error. DNA for the CDR3: TGTGCCAGCAGCTCTAAAGATACGCAGTATTTT. This sequence encodes CASSSKDTQYF. The chain has TRBV7-3 and TRBJ2-3, with no clear D. This CDR3 is 11 amino acids long. The germline CDR1 and CDR2 sequences are SGHTA and FQGTGA. V was trimmed by 4 bases and J by 5 bases, leaving 4 bases between them.